This T cell receptor beta chain was sequenced for a study of radiotherapy plus CTLA-4 blockade in lung cancer. The table came from immunoSEQ multiplex PCR; TCRdb's copy has only in-frame clones and leaves some out. The table has some 120,000 clones, approximately 77% seen once. The source material was peripheral blood, sampled from a patient treated with radiotherapy plus ipilimumab. The sequence derives from a human donor with non-small cell lung cancer that progressed on radiotherapy plus ipilimumab. Some clones in this sample may be carry-over from other donors' samples.

CDR3 loop: CASSADRQGTPLHF. In DNA form, the CDR3 reads TGTGCCAGCAGCGCGGACAGGCAGGGGACACCCCTCCACTTT. The gene calls are TRBV9 and TRBJ1-6, with 7 bases fitting TRBD1. Germline loops: CDR1 SGDLS, CDR2 YYNGEE. The CDR3 length is 14 residues. V dropped 3 bases and J dropped 11; count of bases not matched to a gene: 8.